This T cell receptor beta chain was identified during a study of shared clonotypes between healthy human individuals. Whole-study context: Each donor's CD4 naive and CD4 memory cells filled three plates apiece, CD8 naive two, and CD8 memory one.

The assay was immunoSEQ multiplex PCR, and TCRdb's table has in-frame clones only and misses some. The sample contains about 2.1 million clones, about 93% of which appear only once. Positive CCR7 selection of CD45RO-negative cells yielded the naive CD8 cells, and terminally differentiated effector memory CD45RA+ cells were excluded. Germline-derived CDR1 and CDR2 are SEHNR and FQNEAQ (reference sequence). V lost 5 bases and J lost 1, with 8 bases in between. The CDR3 is 13 amino acids. The TCR sequence derives from a man between 18 and 29 years old in good health. Some clones in this sample may be carry-over from other donors' samples. The chain links TRBV7-9 to TRBJ1-1; D not certain. The material sequenced was naive CD8+ T cells from PBMCs. CDR3 in DNA: TGTGCCAGCAGCGACTCCTGGAACACTGAAGCTTTCTTT. This encodes CASSDSWNTEAFF.